Listed below are T cell receptor beta chains from one sample, sequenced in a study of blood T cell repertoires in COVID-19. Repertoires were generated with immunoSEQ multiplex PCR, while TCRdb's copy carries only in-frame clones and drops some. The sample shows about 260,000 clones, 88% of them seen only once. Sequenced sample: peripheral blood. The receptors here all came from a man aged 60 to 69 who had recovered from COVID-19. The CDR3 runs from the conserved cysteine through the conserved F or W. D genes are given only for firm matches. Where a row states a size, it is once, few, many or the class of an expanded clone; other rows omit it.

v_gene	abundance	d_gene	j_gene	CDR3nt	CDR3aa
TRBV29-1	.	.	TRBJ2-7	TGCAGCGTTCAAGCGAGCTCCTACGAGCAGTACTTC	CSVQASSYEQYF
TRBV18	few	.	TRBJ2-7	TGTGCCAGCTCACCTAGTATGGCCCCTGGGGCGGGGAGAAAGGACGAGCAGTACTTC	CASSPSMAPGAGRKDEQYF
TRBV11-3	.	TRBD1	TRBJ2-7	TGTGCCAGCAGCTTAGGGACAGGGGGTAACGAGCAGTACTTC	CASSLGTGGNEQYF
TRBV2	few	TRBD2	TRBJ2-7	TGTGCCAGCAGTTCCACTAGCGGCCCCTACGAGCAGTACTTC	CASSSTSGPYEQYF
TRBV29-1	.	TRBD1	TRBJ1-1	TGCAGCGTAGGGACAGGGGGTTTCGCTGAAGCTTTCTTT	CSVGTGGFAEAFF
TRBV7-9	.	TRBD1	TRBJ2-2	TGTGCCAGCAGCTCCCGGGACAGCCCGAACACCGGGGAGCTGTTTTTT	CASSSRDSPNTGELFF
TRBV7-8	.	.	TRBJ2-6	TGTGCCAGCAGCTTAGCGCAGGGTGTGGGGGCCAACGTCCTGACTTTC	CASSLAQGVGANVLTF
TRBV9	.	TRBD2	TRBJ2-5	TGTGCCAGCAGCGTAGATCCTAGCGGGGGGACCCAAGAGACCCAGTACTTC	CASSVDPSGGTQETQYF
TRBV6-5	.	.	TRBJ2-1	TGTGCCAGCAGTTCGGTTGATGAGCAGTTCTTC	CASSSVDEQFF
TRBV3-1/TRBV3-2	.	.	TRBJ2-1	TGTGCCAGCAGCCAAGATCTCGACAATGAGCAGTTCTTC	CASSQDLDNEQFF
TRBV1	.	.	TRBJ2-2	TGCACCAGCAGCCAAGATTTATACGACTCCACGATGACCGGGGAGCTGTTTTTT	CTSSQDLYDSTMTGELFF
TRBV7-2	.	TRBD1	TRBJ2-4	TGTGCCAGCAGCTTAGCGTCCAATTTACGGGACAGGGTGGATGGTGCCAAAAACATTCAGTACTTC	CASSLASNLRDRVDGAKNIQYF
TRBV9	.	.	TRBJ2-5	TGTGCCAGCAGCGTAGCTGTCCAGGGCCAAGAGACCCAGTACTTC	CASSVAVQGQETQYF
TRBV7-9	once	.	TRBJ2-3	TGTGCTTCTCATACCACAGTTAGCACAGATACGCAGTATTTT	CASHTTVSTDTQYF
TRBV14	.	TRBD1	TRBJ1-3	TGTGCCAGCAGTCTCCAAACAGGGGGTTCTGGAAACACCATATATTTT	CASSLQTGGSGNTIYF
TRBV6-5	.	.	TRBJ2-2	TGTGCCAGCAGTCCGCGAGGGGGGGGTAGGGTGTTTTTT	CASSPRGGGRVFF
TRBV19	.	TRBD1	TRBJ1-3	TGTGCCAGTAGTATAGATGGTCCGAAGGACAGGATACTCTCTGGAAACACCATATATTTT	CASSIDGPKDRILSGNTIYF
TRBV19	.	.	TRBJ2-6	TGTGCCAGTAGTAGACTCAGCTCTGGGGCCAACGTCCTGACTTTC	CASSRLSSGANVLTF
TRBV7-9	.	TRBD1	TRBJ2-3	TGTGCCAGCAGCTTAACAGGGGGCGCCCCTGGGGATACGCAGTATTTT	CASSLTGGAPGDTQYF
TRBV5-6	.	TRBD1	TRBJ1-2	TGTGCCAGCAGCACCGGGACAGCGGTTTATGGCTACACCTTC	CASSTGTAVYGYTF
TRBV9	.	.	TRBJ2-1	TGTGCCAGCAGCGTAAGGTCGGGGGATCGGTTCAATGAGCAGTTCTTC	CASSVRSGDRFNEQFF
TRBV5-4	once	TRBD2	TRBJ2-3	TGTGCCAGCAGCTTCGGCGGGGGGGCGCCAGATACGCAGTATTTT	CASSFGGGAPDTQYF
TRBV6-5	once	TRBD1	TRBJ2-5	TGTGCCAGCAGTCCCGGGACAGGGGTCGACGAGACCCAGTACTTC	CASSPGTGVDETQYF
TRBV7-8	.	TRBD2	TRBJ2-1	TGTGCCAGCAGCTTCTCCTCGGCGCGGGGGGCGGGGCAGTTCTTC	CASSFSSARGAGQFF
TRBV14	.	.	TRBJ1-1	TGTGCCAGCAGCGCACAAGAGAACACTGAAGCTTTCTTT	CASSAQENTEAFF
TRBV19	.	.	TRBJ2-3	TGTGCCAGTACCGTAGTGGGGGGTACAGATACGCAGTATTTT	CASTVVGGTDTQYF
TRBV2	.	TRBD1	TRBJ1-4	TGTGCCAGCAGCTTGACAGGGGGCTCAAATGAAAAACTGTTTTTT	CASSLTGGSNEKLFF
TRBV29-1	.	TRBD1	TRBJ2-2	TGCAGCGCGGACAGGGATTACGGGGAGCTGTTTTTT	CSADRDYGELFF
TRBV4-2	.	TRBD1	TRBJ1-3	TGTGCCAGCAGCCAAGGGACAGGGTCTGGAAACACCATATATTTT	CASSQGTGSGNTIYF
TRBV18	.	.	TRBJ2-7	TGTGCCAGCTCACCATGGGGGCAGTTCAGCTCCTACGAGCAGTACTTC	CASSPWGQFSSYEQYF
TRBV6-4	.	.	TRBJ1-2	TGTGCCAGCAGGCGCCGTACCGGACAGATAAACTATGGCTACACCTTC	CASRRRTGQINYGYTF
TRBV6-6	.	.	TRBJ2-7	TGTGCCAGCAGTCCCCGGGGGATAAAGCCCTTCTCCTACGAGCAGTACTTC	CASSPRGIKPFSYEQYF
TRBV12-5	.	.	TRBJ1-5	TGTGCTAGTGGTTTTCGTCAGCCCCAGCATTTT	CASGFRQPQHF
TRBV5-1	.	.	TRBJ2-7	TGCGCCAGCAGCTTGAGCACAGGCTACGAGCAGTACTTC	CASSLSTGYEQYF
TRBV11-3	once	.	TRBJ2-2	TGTGCCAGCAGCGGGACTGCCCTCCCCGGGGAGCTGTTTTTT	CASSGTALPGELFF
TRBV5-1	.	.	TRBJ2-5	TGCGCCAGCAGCTTGGCCGAGGGGGGGCCGCCGACCCAGTACTTC	CASSLAEGGPPTQYF
TRBV4-2	.	.	TRBJ1-1	TGTGCCAGCAGCCCCGGCGGGTGGTACACTGAAGCTTTCTTT	CASSPGGWYTEAFF
TRBV19	.	.	TRBJ2-7	TGTGCCAGTAGTAGGCAGGTCACTTCCTACGAGCAGTACTTC	CASSRQVTSYEQYF
TRBV6-5	few	.	TRBJ1-1	TGTGCCAGCAGAAACCAGGGCGGAAGGACTGAAGCTTTCTTT	CASRNQGGRTEAFF
TRBV7-2	few	TRBD1	TRBJ1-3	TGTGCCAGCAGCCCATCGACAGGGGGAACGACCATATATTTT	CASSPSTGGTTIYF
TRBV27	once	.	TRBJ2-7	TGTGCCAGCAGTTCGACATACGAGCAGTACTTC	CASSSTYEQYF
TRBV6-5	.	TRBD1	TRBJ1-2	TGTGCCAGCAGTTTCGACAGGGGCCATGGCTACACCTTC	CASSFDRGHGYTF
TRBV30	.	.	TRBJ1-1	TGTGCCTGGAGTTCCTCGCTGAGGAACACTGAAGCTTTCTTT	CAWSSSLRNTEAFF
TRBV4-1	.	.	TRBJ2-1	TGCGCCAGCAGCCAAGGGACAGGACTACATAATGAGCAGTTCTTC	CASSQGTGLHNEQFF
TRBV7-2	.	.	TRBJ2-7	TGTGCCAGCAGCTTATATTCCCAGGGTCAGGGGCAGTACTTC	CASSLYSQGQGQYF
TRBV19	.	TRBD1	TRBJ2-7	TGTGCCAGTAGTACGGACAGGGGACCCTACGAGCAGTACTTC	CASSTDRGPYEQYF
TRBV28	once	TRBD1	TRBJ2-7	TGTGCCAGCACTACCTACCGGGACAGAGCCTACGAGCAGTACTTC	CASTTYRDRAYEQYF
TRBV3-1/TRBV3-2	.	.	TRBJ2-1	TGTGCCAGCAGCCAAGTAAACAATGAGCAGTTCTTC	CASSQVNNEQFF
TRBV2	.	.	TRBJ2-7	TGTGCCAGCAGTGAGCCGGGATCAACCTACGAGCAGTACTTC	CASSEPGSTYEQYF
TRBV9	.	.	TRBJ1-1	TGTGCCAGCAGCGTAAAGGGGTCAACCACTGAAGCTTTCTTT	CASSVKGSTTEAFF
TRBV6-1	once	.	TRBJ2-2	TGTGCCAGCAGTGAACAGGGAGGTAACACCGGGGAGCTGTTTTTT	CASSEQGGNTGELFF
TRBV7-6	once	.	TRBJ2-7	TGTGCCAGCAGCGCGTCTGTACAGGGAAATGACGAGCAGTACTTC	CASSASVQGNDEQYF
TRBV9	.	.	TRBJ1-3	TGTGCCAGCAGCGTAGTGGGAGACTCTTTCTCTGGAAACACCATATATTTT	CASSVVGDSFSGNTIYF